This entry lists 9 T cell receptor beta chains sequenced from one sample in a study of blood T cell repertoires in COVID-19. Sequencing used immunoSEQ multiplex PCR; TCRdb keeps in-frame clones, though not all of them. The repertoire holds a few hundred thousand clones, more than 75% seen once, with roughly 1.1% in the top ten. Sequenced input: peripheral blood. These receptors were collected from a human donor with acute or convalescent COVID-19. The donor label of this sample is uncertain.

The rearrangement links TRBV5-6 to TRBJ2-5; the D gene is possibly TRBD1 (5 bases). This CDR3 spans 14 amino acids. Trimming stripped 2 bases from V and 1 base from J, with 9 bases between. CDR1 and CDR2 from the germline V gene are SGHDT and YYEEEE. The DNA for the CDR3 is TGTGCCAGCAGCTTTAAGACAGCCCAAGAGACCCAGTACTTC. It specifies CASSFKTAQETQYF.

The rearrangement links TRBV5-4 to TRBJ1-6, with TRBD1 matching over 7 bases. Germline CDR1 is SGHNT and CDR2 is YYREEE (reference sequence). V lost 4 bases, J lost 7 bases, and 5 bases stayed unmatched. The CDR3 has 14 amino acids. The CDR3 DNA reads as TGTGCCAGCAGCCCGGGGGACAGAAATTCACCCCTCCACTTT. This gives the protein CASSPGDRNSPLHF. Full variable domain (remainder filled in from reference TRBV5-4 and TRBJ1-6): ETGVTQSPTHLIKTRGQQVTLRCSSQSGHNTVSWYQQALGQGPQFIFQYYREEENGRGNFPPRFSGLQFPNYSSELNVNALELDDSALYLCASSPGDRNSPLHFGNGTRLTVT.

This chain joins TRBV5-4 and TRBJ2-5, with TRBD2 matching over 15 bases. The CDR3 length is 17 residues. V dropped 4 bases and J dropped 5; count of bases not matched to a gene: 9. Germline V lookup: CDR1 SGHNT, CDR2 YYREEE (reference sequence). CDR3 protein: CASSTGLAGGPGETQYF. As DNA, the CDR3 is TGTGCCAGCAGCACCGGACTAGCGGGAGGGCCGGGTGAGACCCAGTACTTC.

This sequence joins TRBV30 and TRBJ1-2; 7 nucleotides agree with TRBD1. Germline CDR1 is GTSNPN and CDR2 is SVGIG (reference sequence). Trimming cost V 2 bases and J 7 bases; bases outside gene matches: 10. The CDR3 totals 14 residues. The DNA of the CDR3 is TGTGCCTGGAGTATATACACAGGGGTGGGTGGCTACACCTTC. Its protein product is CAWSIYTGVGGYTF.

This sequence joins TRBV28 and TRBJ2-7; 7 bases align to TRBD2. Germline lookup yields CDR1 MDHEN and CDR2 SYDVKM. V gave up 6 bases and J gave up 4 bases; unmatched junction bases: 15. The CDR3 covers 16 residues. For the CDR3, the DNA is TGTGCCAGCAGCTTGTCGGCGGCTAGCGGATATTACGAGCAGTACTTC. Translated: CASSLSAASGYYEQYF. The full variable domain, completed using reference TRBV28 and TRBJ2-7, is DVKVTQSSRYLVKRTGEKVFLECVQDMDHENMFWYRQDPGLGLRLIYFSYDVKMKEKGDIPEGYSVSREKKERFSLILESASTNQTSMYLCASSLSAASGYYEQYFGPGTRLTVT.

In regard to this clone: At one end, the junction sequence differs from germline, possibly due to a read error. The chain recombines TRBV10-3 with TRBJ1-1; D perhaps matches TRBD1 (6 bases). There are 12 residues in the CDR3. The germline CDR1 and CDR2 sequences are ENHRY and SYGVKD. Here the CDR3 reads CAIGRGNAEAFF. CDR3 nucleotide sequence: TGTGCCATCGGTAGGGGGAACGCTGAAGCTTTCTTT.

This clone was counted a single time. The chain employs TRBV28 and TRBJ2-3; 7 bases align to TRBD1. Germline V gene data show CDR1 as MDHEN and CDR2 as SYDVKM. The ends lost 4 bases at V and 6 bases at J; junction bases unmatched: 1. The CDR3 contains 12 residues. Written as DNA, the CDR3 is TGTGCCAGCAGTTCACAGGGGGATACGCAGTATTTT. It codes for CASSSQGDTQYF. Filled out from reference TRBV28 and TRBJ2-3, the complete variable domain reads DVKVTQSSRYLVKRTGEKVFLECVQDMDHENMFWYRQDPGLGLRLIYFSYDVKMKEKGDIPEGYSVSREKKERFSLILESASTNQTSMYLCASSSQGDTQYFGPGTRLTVL.

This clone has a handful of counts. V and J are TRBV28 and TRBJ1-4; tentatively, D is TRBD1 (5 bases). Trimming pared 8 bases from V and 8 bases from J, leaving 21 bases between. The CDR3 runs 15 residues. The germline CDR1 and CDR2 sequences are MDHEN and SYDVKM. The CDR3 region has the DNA TGTGCCAGCCAAAACGCGGGGCCCGACTCCGAAAAACTGTTTTTT. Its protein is CASQNAGPDSEKLFF.

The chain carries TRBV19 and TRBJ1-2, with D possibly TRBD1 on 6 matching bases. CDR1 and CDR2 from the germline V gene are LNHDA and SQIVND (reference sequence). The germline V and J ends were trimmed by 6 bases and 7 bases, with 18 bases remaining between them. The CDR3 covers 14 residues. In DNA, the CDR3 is TGTGCCAGTAGCTCCGAACAGGGATTGGTTGGCTACACCTTC. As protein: CASSSEQGLVGYTF.